The present TCR beta chain was sequenced within a study of identical twins. Study-level points and caveats: Model-predicted out-of-frame TCR alpha sharing fell below observed values in monozygotic twins. Its conclusions, products of cross-sectional statistical analysis, did not come from following the same donors.

Note on this clonotype: The antigen remains unidentified.

V shed 6 bases, J shed 3 bases, and the junction held 5 bases outside the gene matches. CDR3 length: 15 amino acids. The germline V gene has CDR1 MNHEY and CDR2 SVGEGT. cDNA carried unique molecular identifiers, and a universal primer site was added by template switching. TCRdb analysed the 5' RACE reads with MiXCR anew, one entry per CDR3 protein. The sample carries hundreds of thousands of distinct CDR3 sequences, over 13% recorded once. All donors were healthy, and all were Caucasian. The chain links TRBV6-2 or TRBV6-3 to TRBJ2-2; the match to TRBD2 covers 9 bases. The TCR was taken from a woman aged 18-35 years in good health. Sequencing was performed on memory (CD45RO+) T cells sorted from blood. The CDR3, as DNA: TGTGCCAGCAGAAAGACTAGCGGCTACACCGGGGAGCTGTTTTTT. Amino acid sequence: CASRKTSGYTGELFF.